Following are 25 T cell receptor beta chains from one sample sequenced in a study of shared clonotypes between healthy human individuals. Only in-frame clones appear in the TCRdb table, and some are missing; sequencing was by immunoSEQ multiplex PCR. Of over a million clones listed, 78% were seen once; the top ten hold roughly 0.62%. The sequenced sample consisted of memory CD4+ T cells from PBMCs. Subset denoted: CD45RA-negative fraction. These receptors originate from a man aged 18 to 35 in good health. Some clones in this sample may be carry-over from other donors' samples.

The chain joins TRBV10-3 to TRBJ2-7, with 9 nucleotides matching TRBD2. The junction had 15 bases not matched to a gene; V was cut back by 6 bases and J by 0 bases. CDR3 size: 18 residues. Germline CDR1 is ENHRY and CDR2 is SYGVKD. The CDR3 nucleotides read TGTGCCATCAGAGACGAACGTTCTAGCGGGGCTTACTCCTACGAGCAGTACTTC. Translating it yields CAIRDERSSGAYSYEQYF.

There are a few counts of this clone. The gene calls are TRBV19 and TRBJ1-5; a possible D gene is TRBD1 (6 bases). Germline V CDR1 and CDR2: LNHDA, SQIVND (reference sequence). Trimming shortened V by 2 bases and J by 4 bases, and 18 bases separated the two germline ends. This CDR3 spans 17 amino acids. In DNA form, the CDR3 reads TGTGCCAGTAGTATAAGGCACAGGGACGTACTTAATCAGCCCCAGCATTTT. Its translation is CASSIRHRDVLNQPQHF.

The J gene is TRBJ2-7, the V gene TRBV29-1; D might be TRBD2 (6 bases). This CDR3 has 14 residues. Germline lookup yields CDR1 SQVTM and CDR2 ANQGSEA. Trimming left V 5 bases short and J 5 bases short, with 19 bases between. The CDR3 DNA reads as TGCAGCGTTTGGGGAGGCCATTTAGTGGACGAGCAGTACTTC. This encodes CSVWGGHLVDEQYF.

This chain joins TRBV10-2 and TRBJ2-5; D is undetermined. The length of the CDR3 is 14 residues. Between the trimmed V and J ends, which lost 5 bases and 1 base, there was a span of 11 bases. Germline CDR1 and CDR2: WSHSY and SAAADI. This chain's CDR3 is CASSPRHGQETQYF. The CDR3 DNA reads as TGCGCCAGCAGTCCGCGGCACGGCCAAGAGACCCAGTACTTC.

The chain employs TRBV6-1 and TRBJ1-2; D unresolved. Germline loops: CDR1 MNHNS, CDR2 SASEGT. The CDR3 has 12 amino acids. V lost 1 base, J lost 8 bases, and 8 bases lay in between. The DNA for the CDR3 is TGTGCCAGCAGTGAAGGACATCTAGGCTACACCTTC. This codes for CASSEGHLGYTF.

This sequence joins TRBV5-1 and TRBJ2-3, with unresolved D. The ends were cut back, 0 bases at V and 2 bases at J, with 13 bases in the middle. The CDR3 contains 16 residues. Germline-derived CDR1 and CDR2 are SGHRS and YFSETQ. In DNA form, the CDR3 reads TGCGCCAGCAGCTTGGTGCCTATCACAACCACAGATACGCAGTATTTT. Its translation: CASSLVPITTTDTQYF.

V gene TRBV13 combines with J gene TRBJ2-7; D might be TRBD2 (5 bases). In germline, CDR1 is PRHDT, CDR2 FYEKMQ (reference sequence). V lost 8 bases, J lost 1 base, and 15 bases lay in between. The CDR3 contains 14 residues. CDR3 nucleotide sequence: TGTGCCAGCGCCACTCGCGGGCTTTCCTACGAGCAGTACTTC. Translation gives CASATRGLSYEQYF.

In DNA form, the CDR3 reads TGTGCCAGCAGCGAAAAAGGACAGGGCGATGGCTACACCTTC. This codes for CASSEKGQGDGYTF. V is TRBV11-1 and J is TRBJ1-2, with 8 nucleotides matching TRBD1. The junction had 8 bases not matched to a gene; V was cut back by 5 bases and J by 6 bases. CDR1 SGHAT and CDR2 FQDESV come from the germline V gene (reference sequence). CDR3 size: 14 residues. Complete variable domain (other parts from reference TRBV11-1 and TRBJ1-2): EAEVAQSPRYKITEKSQAVAFWCDPISGHATLYWYRQILGQGPELLVQFQDESVVDDSQLPKDRFSAERLKGVDSTLKIQPAELGDSAMYLCASSEKGQGDGYTFGSGTRLTVV.

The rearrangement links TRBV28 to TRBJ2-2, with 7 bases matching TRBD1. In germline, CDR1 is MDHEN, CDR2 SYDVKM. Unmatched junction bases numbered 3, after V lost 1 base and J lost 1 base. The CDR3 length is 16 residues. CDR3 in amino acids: CASSLLGQVNTGELFF. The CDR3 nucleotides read TGTGCCAGCAGTTTATTAGGACAGGTGAACACCGGGGAGCTGTTTTTT.

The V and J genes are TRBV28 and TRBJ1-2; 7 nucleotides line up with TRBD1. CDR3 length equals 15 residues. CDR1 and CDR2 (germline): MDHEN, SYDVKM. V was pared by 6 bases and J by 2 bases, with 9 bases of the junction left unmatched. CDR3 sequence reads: CASRPWTGQNYGYTF. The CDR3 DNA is TGTGCCAGCAGACCCTGGACAGGACAAAACTATGGCTACACCTTC.

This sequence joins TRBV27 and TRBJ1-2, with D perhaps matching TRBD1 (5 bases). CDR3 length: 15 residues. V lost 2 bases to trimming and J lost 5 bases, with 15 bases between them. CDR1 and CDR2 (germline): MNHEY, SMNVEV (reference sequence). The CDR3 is CASSLGPGSRYGYTF. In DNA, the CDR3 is TGTGCCAGCAGTTTAGGGCCAGGGAGTAGATATGGCTACACCTTC.

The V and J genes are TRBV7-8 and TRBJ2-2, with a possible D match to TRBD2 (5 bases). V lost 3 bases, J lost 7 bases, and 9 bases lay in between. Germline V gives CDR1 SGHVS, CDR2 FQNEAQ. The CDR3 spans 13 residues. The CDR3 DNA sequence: TGTGCCAGCAGCTTTGTGGCGGGCGGGGAGCTGTTTTTT. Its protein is CASSFVAGGELFF.

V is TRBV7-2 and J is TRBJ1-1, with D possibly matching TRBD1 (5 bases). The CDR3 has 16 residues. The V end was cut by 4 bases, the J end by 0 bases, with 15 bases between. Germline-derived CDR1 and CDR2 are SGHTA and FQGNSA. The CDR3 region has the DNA TGTGCCAGCAGCTATGGGGGGTTTCTAATGAACACTGAAGCTTTCTTT. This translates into CASSYGGFLMNTEAFF. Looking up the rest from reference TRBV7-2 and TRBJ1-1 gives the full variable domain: GAGVSQSPSNKVTEKGKDVELRCDPISGHTALYWYRQSLGQGLEFLIYFQGNSAPDKSGLPSDRFSAERTGGSVSTLTIQRTQQEDSAVYLCASSYGGFLMNTEAFFGQGTRLTVV.

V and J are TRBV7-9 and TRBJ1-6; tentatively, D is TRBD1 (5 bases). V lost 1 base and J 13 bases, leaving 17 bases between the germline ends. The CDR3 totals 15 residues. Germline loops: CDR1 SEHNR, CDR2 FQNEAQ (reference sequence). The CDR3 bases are TGTGCCAGCAGCTTAGACCGTTGGGGGGACTTTCCCCTCCACTTT. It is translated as CASSLDRWGDFPLHF.

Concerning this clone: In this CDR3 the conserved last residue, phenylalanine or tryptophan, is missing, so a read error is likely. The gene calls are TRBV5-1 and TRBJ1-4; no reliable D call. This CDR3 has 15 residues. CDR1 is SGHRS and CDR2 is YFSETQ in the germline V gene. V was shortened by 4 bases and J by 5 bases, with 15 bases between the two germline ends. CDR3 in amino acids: CASSNGPQDNEKLFS. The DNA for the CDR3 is TGCGCCAGCAGCAACGGACCTCAGGACAATGAAAAACTGTTTTCT.

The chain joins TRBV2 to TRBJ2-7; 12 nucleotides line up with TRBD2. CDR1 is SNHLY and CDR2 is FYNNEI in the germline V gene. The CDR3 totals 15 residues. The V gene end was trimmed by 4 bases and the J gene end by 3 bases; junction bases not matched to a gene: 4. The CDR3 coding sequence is TGTGCCAGCAGTGCGACTAGCGGGAGAAACTACGAGCAGTACTTC. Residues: CASSATSGRNYEQYF.

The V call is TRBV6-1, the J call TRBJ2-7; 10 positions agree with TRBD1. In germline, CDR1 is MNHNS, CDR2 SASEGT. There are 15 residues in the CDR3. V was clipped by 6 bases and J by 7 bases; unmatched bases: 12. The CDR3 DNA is TGTGCCAGCAGACTAATACGACAGGGGGCGGGGGAGCAGTACTTC. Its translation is CASRLIRQGAGEQYF.

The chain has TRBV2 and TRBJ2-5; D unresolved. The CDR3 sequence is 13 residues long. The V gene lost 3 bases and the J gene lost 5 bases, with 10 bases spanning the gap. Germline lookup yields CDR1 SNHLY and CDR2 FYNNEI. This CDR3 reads CASSEQGRETQYF. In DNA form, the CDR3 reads TGTGCCAGCAGTGAGCAAGGACGGGAGACCCAGTACTTC.

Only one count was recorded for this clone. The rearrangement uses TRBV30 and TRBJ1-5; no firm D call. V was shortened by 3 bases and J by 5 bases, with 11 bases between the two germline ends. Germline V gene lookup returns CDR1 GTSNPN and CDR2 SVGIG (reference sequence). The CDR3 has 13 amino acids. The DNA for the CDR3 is TGTGCCTGGAGAAGGAGGCAGGATCAGCCCCAGCATTTT. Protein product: CAWRRRQDQPQHF.

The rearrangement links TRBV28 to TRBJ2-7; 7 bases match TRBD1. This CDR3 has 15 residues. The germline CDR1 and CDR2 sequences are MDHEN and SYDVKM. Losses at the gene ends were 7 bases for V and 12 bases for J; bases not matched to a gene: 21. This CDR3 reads CASIASDRPGRRSYF. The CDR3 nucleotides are TGTGCCAGCATCGCCTCGGACAGGCCCGGGCGGAGGTCGTACTTC.

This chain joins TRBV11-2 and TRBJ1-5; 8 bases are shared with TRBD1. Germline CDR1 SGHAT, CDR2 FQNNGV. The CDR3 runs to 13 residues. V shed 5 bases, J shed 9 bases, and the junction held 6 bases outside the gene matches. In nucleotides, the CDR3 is TGTGCCAGCAGCCTCGACAGGGGCCGGCCCCAGCATTTT. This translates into CASSLDRGRPQHF. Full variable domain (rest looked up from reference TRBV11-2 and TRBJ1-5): EAGVAQSPRYKIIEKRQSVAFWCNPISGHATLYWYQQILGQGPKLLIQFQNNGVVDDSQLPKDRFSAERLKGVDSTLKIQPAKLEDSAVYLCASSLDRGRPQHFGDGTRLSIL.

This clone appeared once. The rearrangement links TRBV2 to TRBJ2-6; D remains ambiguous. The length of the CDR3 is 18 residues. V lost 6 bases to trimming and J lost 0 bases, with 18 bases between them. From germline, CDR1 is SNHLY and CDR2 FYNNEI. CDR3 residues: CASRARAASSSGANVLTF. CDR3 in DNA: TGTGCCAGCAGAGCTCGGGCGGCATCTAGCTCTGGGGCCAACGTCCTGACTTTC.

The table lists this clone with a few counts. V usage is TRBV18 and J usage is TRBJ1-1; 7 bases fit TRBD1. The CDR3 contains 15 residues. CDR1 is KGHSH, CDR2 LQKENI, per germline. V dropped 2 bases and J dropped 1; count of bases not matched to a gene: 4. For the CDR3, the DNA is TGTGCCAGCTCACCAGGGGCAGGGGGGAACACTGAAGCTTTCTTT. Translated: CASSPGAGGNTEAFF.

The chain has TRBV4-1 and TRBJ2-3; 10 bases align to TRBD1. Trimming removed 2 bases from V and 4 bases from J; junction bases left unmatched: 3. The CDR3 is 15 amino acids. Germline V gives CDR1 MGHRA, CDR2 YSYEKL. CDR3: CASSQQGTGADTQYF. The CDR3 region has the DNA TGCGCCAGCAGCCAACAAGGGACAGGGGCAGATACGCAGTATTTT.

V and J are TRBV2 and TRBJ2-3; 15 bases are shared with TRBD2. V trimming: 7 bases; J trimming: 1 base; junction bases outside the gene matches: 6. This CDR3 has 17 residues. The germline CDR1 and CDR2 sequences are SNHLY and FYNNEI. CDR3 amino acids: CASTGTSGRSRTDTQYF. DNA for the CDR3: TGTGCCAGCACTGGGACTAGCGGGAGGTCCCGCACAGATACGCAGTATTTT.